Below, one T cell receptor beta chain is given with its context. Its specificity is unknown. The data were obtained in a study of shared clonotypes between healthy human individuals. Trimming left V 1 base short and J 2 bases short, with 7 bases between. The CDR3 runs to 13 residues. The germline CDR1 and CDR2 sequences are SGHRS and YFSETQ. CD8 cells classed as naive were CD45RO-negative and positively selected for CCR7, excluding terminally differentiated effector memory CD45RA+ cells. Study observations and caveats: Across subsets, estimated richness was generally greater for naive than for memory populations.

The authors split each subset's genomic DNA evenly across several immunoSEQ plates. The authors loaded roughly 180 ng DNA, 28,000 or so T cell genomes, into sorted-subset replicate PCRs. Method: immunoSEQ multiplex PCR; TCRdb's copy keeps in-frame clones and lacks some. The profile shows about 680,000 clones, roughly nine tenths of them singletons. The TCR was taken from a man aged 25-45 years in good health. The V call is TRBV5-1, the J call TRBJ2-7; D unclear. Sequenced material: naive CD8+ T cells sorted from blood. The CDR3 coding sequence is TGCGCCAGCAGCTTGAGGATGACCTACGAGCAGTACTTC. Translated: CASSLRMTYEQYF.